The 15 T cell receptor beta chains below come from one sample, sequenced in a study of OX40 agonist ivuxolimab in advanced cancers. Libraries were prepared by immunoSEQ multiplex PCR; TCRdb keeps only in-frame clonotypes and omits some of them. The sample yields around 71,000 clones, about 88% seen once. Sequencing was performed on CD4+ or CD8+ T cells sorted from blood, taken in a trial of the OX40 agonist ivuxolimab. The receptor set was obtained from an adult with an advanced solid tumor such as melanoma, head and neck, liver or kidney cancer.

This clone came up once. The chain joins TRBV5-1 to TRBJ2-1; TRBD2 matches 9 bases. This CDR3 is built from 15 residues. Losses at the gene ends were 0 bases for V and 10 bases for J; bases not matched to a gene: 8. In germline, CDR1 is SGHRS, CDR2 YFSETQ. The CDR3 DNA follows: TGCGCCAGCAGCTTGGCTCTAGCGGGGTCTGGGGAGCAGTTCTTC. Protein product: CASSLALAGSGEQFF.

This clone appeared a single time. The gene calls are TRBV6-1 and TRBJ1-3; tentatively, D is TRBD1 (5 bases). CDR1 MNHNS and CDR2 SASEGT come from the germline V gene. The CDR3 is 15 amino acids. Trimming took 1 base from V and 0 from J, leaving 7 bases between them. CDR3 sequence: CASSEGRGSGNTIYF. Here the CDR3 DNA reads TGTGCCAGCAGTGAAGGAAGGGGCTCTGGAAACACCATATATTTT.

The rearrangement joins TRBV19 to TRBJ2-1; D is possibly TRBD1 or TRBD2 (5 bases each). Trimming removed 5 bases from V and 11 bases from J, with 10 bases in between. The germline V gene has CDR1 LNHDA and CDR2 SQIVND (reference sequence). CDR3 length equals 11 residues. This CDR3 is CASSAPGQQFF. CDR3 DNA: TGTGCCAGTAGTGCCCCGGGACAGCAGTTCTTC. The entire variable domain, with the rest obtained from reference TRBV19 and TRBJ2-1, is as follows: DGGITQSPKYLFRKEGQNVTLSCEQNLNHDAMYWYRQDPGQGLRLIYYSQIVNDFQKGDIAEGYSVSREKKESFPLTVTSAQKNPTAFYLCASSAPGQQFFGPGTRLTVL.

For the CDR3, the DNA is TGTGCCAGCAGCTCTCAGGGTGAAGCTAATGAAAAACTGTTTTTT. Translation gives CASSSQGEANEKLFF. The gene calls are TRBV5-4 and TRBJ1-4; tentative D call: TRBD1 (5 bases). The ends were cut back, 3 bases at V and 3 bases at J, with 12 bases in the middle. This CDR3 region has 15 residues. Per germline, CDR1 SGHNT and CDR2 YYREEE (reference sequence).

The J gene is TRBJ2-1, the V gene TRBV18; TRBD2 aligns across 8 bases. The V segment lost 3 bases and the J segment 6 bases; nucleotides outside the gene matches: 13. CDR1 KGHSH and CDR2 LQKENI come from the germline V gene. The CDR3 is 17 amino acids. In nucleotides, the CDR3 is TGTGCCAGCTCACCTGATCCCGGGACTAGAGGACTCAATGAGCAGTTCTTC. The encoded protein is CASSPDPGTRGLNEQFF.

The V call is TRBV28, the J call TRBJ1-2; D remains ambiguous. Germline-derived CDR1 and CDR2 are MDHEN and SYDVKM. V shed 5 bases and J shed 4 bases, with 14 bases lying between them. The CDR3 is 14 residues long. The CDR3 DNA is TGTGCCAGCAGTCTTCGAGTGGACTTCTATGGCTACACCTTC. This encodes CASSLRVDFYGYTF.

In its sample, this clone was seen once. The V and J genes are TRBV19 and TRBJ2-2, with TRBD1 matching over 7 bases. The CDR3 extends over 14 amino acids. Germline V gene sequence: CDR1 LNHDA, CDR2 SQIVND (reference sequence). V was clipped by 6 bases and J by 4 bases; unmatched bases: 5. CDR3 sequence (DNA): TGTGCCAGTAGATGGGACAGCTCCACCGGGGAGCTGTTTTTT. Its protein is CASRWDSSTGELFF. The complete variable domain, with remaining parts taken from reference TRBV19 and TRBJ2-2, reads DGGITQSPKYLFRKEGQNVTLSCEQNLNHDAMYWYRQDPGQGLRLIYYSQIVNDFQKGDIAEGYSVSREKKESFPLTVTSAQKNPTAFYLCASRWDSSTGELFFGEGSRLTVL.

The chain has TRBV19 and TRBJ2-2; 10 bases agree with TRBD1. J lost 5 bases, V lost 7 bases, and 7 bases had no gene match. Germline-derived CDR1 and CDR2 are LNHDA and SQIVND (reference sequence). The CDR3 has 15 residues. The CDR3 loop reads CASTRQGAGTGELFF. DNA for the CDR3: TGTGCCAGTACCAGACAGGGGGCGGGTACCGGGGAGCTGTTTTTT.

This rearrangement joins TRBV15 to TRBJ2-1; either TRBD1 or TRBD2 may fit D (5 bases each). The CDR3 consists of 15 residues. CDR1 LNHNV and CDR2 YYDKDF come from the germline V gene (reference sequence). V dropped 5 bases and J dropped 1 base, with 12 bases sitting between them. For the CDR3, the DNA is TGTGCCACCAGCCCTGGGGGTACTTCCTACAATGAGCAGTTCTTC. This encodes CATSPGGTSYNEQFF. The full variable domain, completed using reference TRBV15 and TRBJ2-1, is DAMVIQNPRYQVTQFGKPVTLSCSQTLNHNVMYWYQQKSSQAPKLLFHYYDKDFNNEADTPDNFQSRRPNTSFCFLDIRSPGLGDTAMYLCATSPGGTSYNEQFFGPGTRLTVL.

CDR3 nucleotides: TGTGCCTGGAGTCTAACGAATGAGCAGTTCTTC. Translated, it gives CAWSLTNEQFF. V usage is TRBV30 and J usage is TRBJ2-1; D remains ambiguous. The CDR3 length is 11 residues. Germline values: CDR1 GTSNPN, CDR2 SVGIG (reference sequence). The V and J ends lost 2 bases and 7 bases respectively, with 6 bases between them.

The V gene is TRBV18, the J gene TRBJ2-7; 8 bases agree with TRBD1. After removal of 8 bases from V and 2 bases from J, the junction contained 11 bases not matched to a gene. The germline CDR1 and CDR2 sequences are KGHSH and LQKENI. This CDR3 is 15 amino acids long. This CDR3 is CASTSRDRRAYEQYF. The CDR3 nucleotides read TGTGCCAGCACCTCTCGGGACAGGCGAGCCTACGAGCAGTACTTC.

The chain has TRBV18 and TRBJ2-7; D is undetermined. Germline values: CDR1 KGHSH, CDR2 LQKENI. The V end lost 2 bases, the J end lost 0 bases, and 14 bases lay between the germline ends. The CDR3 runs 16 residues. The CDR3 bases are TGTGCCAGCTCACCAACCTCGGAACGAAGCTCCTACGAGCAGTACTTC. Protein product: CASSPTSERSSYEQYF.

This clone was detected only once. This sequence joins TRBV4-2 and TRBJ2-7, with D perhaps TRBD1 (6 bases). The germline CDR1 and CDR2 sequences are LGHNA and YNFKEQ. V lost 1 base, J lost 2 bases, and 18 bases lay in between. The CDR3 is 17 residues long. CDR3: CASSQALSGQNPYEQYF. The CDR3 bases are TGTGCCAGCAGCCAAGCTTTATCTGGACAGAATCCCTACGAGCAGTACTTC.

CDR3 nucleotide sequence: TGTGCCAGCAGTTTAGGGGGGGTCGAGCAGTACTTC. Protein product: CASSLGGVEQYF. The chain recombines TRBV28 with TRBJ2-7; 7 nucleotides align to TRBD2. With V trimmed by 2 bases and J by 6 bases, 1 base remained unmatched. The CDR3 is 12 residues long. Germline V gene data show CDR1 as MDHEN and CDR2 as SYDVKM.

This chain joins TRBV5-1 and TRBJ2-2, with TRBD2 matching over 10 bases. CDR3 size: 16 residues. The V gene's germline CDR1 is SGHRS and CDR2 YFSETQ. V shed 4 bases and J 4 bases; nucleotides not matched to a gene: 7. Here the CDR3 DNA reads TGCGCCAGCAGCCACTCTAGCGGGAGTACCACCGGGGAGCTGTTTTTT. Translation gives CASSHSSGSTTGELFF.